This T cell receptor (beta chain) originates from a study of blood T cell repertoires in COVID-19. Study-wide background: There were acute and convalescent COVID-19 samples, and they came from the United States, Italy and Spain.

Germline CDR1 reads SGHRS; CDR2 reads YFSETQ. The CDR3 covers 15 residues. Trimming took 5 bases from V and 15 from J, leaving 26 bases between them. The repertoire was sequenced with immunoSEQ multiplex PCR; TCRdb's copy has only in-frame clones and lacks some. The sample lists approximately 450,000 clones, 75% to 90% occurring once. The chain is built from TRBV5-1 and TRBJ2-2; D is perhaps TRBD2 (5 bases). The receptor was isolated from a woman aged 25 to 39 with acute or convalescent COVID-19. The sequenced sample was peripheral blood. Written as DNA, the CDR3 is TGCGCCAGCAGGCGAGGAACAGACTACGCCACCGGCATGTTTTTT. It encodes CASRRGTDYATGMFF.